Listed below are T cell receptor beta chains from one sample, sequenced in a study of regulatory T cells in long-lasting Graves disease. A single record per CDR3 protein comes from TCRdb applying MiXCR to the multiplex PCR reads. The top ten hold roughly three fifths of the sample, which has about 300,000 distinct CDR3 sequences, around 20% seen once. This specimen was peripheral blood mononuclear cells (PBMCs), taken when the disease was refractory, from a patient treated with antithyroid drugs. Source of these receptors: a female donor with Graves disease. Each CDR3 is given with its conserved first and last residue. D genes are given only for firm matches. Clone size, where shown, is once, few, many, or a class for clones that have expanded.

d_call: TRBD1
v_call: TRBV28
j_call: TRBJ1-6
clone_size: -
cdr3_nt: TGTGCCAGCAGCACAACCGGGACAGGAGGACAAACCCGCCACTTT
cdr3_aa: CASSTTGTGGQTRHF

d_call: -
v_call: TRBV7-8
j_call: TRBJ2-2
clone_size: -
cdr3_nt: TGTGCCACTGGTTTGGGCACCGGGGAGCTGTTTTTT
cdr3_aa: CATGLGTGELFF

d_call: TRBD1
v_call: TRBV19
j_call: TRBJ2-2
clone_size: few
cdr3_nt: TGTGCCAGTATTCGTGGGACAGCGAGCGGGGAGCTGTTTTTT
cdr3_aa: CASIRGTASGELFF

d_call: -
v_call: TRBV7-9
j_call: TRBJ2-2
clone_size: few
cdr3_nt: TGTGCCAGCAGCTTAGCGCGTAAAGTGACCGGGGAGCTGTTTTTT
cdr3_aa: CASSLARKVTGELFF

d_call: -
v_call: TRBV20-1
j_call: TRBJ1-1
clone_size: -
cdr3_nt: TGCAGTGCCCCCCGTCTGACCCGGAACACTGAAGCTTTCTTT
cdr3_aa: CSAPRLTRNTEAFF

d_call: -
v_call: TRBV28
j_call: TRBJ1-2
clone_size: many
cdr3_nt: TGTGCCAGCAGAATAGCAGGGGTCGTGCATGGCTACACCTTC
cdr3_aa: CASRIAGVVHGYTF

d_call: TRBD2
v_call: TRBV7-2
j_call: TRBJ2-7
clone_size: -
cdr3_nt: TGTGCCAGCAGCGTCACTAGCGGGAGGTCGTGGGAGCAGTACTTC
cdr3_aa: CASSVTSGRSWEQYF

d_call: TRBD1
v_call: TRBV6-1
j_call: TRBJ1-6
clone_size: few
cdr3_nt: TGTGCCAGCCGACAAGGCGGGACAGCCCATTCACCCCTCCACTTT
cdr3_aa: CASRQGGTAHSPLHF

d_call: TRBD2
v_call: TRBV29-1
j_call: TRBJ2-5
clone_size: -
cdr3_nt: TGCAGCGTTGATAGCGGGAGGTTGGAGACCCAGTACTTC
cdr3_aa: CSVDSGRLETQYF

d_call: -
v_call: TRBV4-3
j_call: TRBJ1-2
clone_size: few
cdr3_nt: TGCGCCAGCAGCCAAGAGAGCTCTAACTATGGCTACACCTTC
cdr3_aa: CASSQESSNYGYTF

d_call: -
v_call: TRBV6-1
j_call: TRBJ2-5
clone_size: many
cdr3_nt: TGTGCCAGCAGCCCAGGGGATCGGGAGACCCAGTACTTC
cdr3_aa: CASSPGDRETQYF

d_call: TRBD1
v_call: TRBV18
j_call: TRBJ1-1
clone_size: few
cdr3_nt: TGTGCCAGCTCACCCGGACAGGTCACTGAAGCTTTCTTT
cdr3_aa: CASSPGQVTEAFF

d_call: TRBD1
v_call: TRBV30
j_call: TRBJ1-2
clone_size: -
cdr3_nt: TGTGCCTGGAGTGGACAGGGGAACTATGGCTACACCTTC
cdr3_aa: CAWSGQGNYGYTF

d_call: -
v_call: TRBV5-1
j_call: TRBJ2-7
clone_size: -
cdr3_nt: TGCGCCAGCAGCTTGACCGAACAGGTAGCGGCACCCTACGAGCAGTACTTC
cdr3_aa: CASSLTEQVAAPYEQYF

d_call: -
v_call: TRBV5-8
j_call: TRBJ1-1
clone_size: once
cdr3_nt: TGTGCCAGCCAACGGGGGCCGGAGAGTAACACTGAAGCTTTCTTT
cdr3_aa: CASQRGPESNTEAFF

d_call: -
v_call: TRBV27
j_call: TRBJ1-4
clone_size: -
cdr3_nt: TGTGCCAGCAAGCAAGAGACAGCCGGGAATGAAAAACTGTTTTTT
cdr3_aa: CASKQETAGNEKLFF

d_call: -
v_call: TRBV7-9
j_call: TRBJ2-5
clone_size: -
cdr3_nt: TGTGCCAGCAGCTTAAACCAGCAAGAGACCCAGTACTTC
cdr3_aa: CASSLNQQETQYF

d_call: -
v_call: TRBV27
j_call: TRBJ1-1
clone_size: many
cdr3_nt: TGTGCCAGCAGCTTAGGCCGCAGGGGCACTGAAGCTTTCTTT
cdr3_aa: CASSLGRRGTEAFF

d_call: TRBD2
v_call: TRBV29-1
j_call: TRBJ2-7
clone_size: few
cdr3_nt: TGCAGCGTTGTCGGGGGGGATCGGACAGATTCCTACGAGCAGTACTTC
cdr3_aa: CSVVGGDRTDSYEQYF

d_call: -
v_call: TRBV6-1
j_call: TRBJ1-5
clone_size: many
cdr3_nt: TGTGCCAGCAGTAAGGGGATTCAGCCCCAGCATTTT
cdr3_aa: CASSKGIQPQHF

d_call: -
v_call: TRBV14
j_call: TRBJ1-2
clone_size: few
cdr3_nt: TGTGCCAGCAGGGATAGTGGTGACTATGGCTACACCTTC
cdr3_aa: CASRDSGDYGYTF

d_call: -
v_call: TRBV12-3/TRBV12-4
j_call: TRBJ2-4
clone_size: many
cdr3_nt: TGTGCCAGCAGTTTATCGAGGTTTGGGACGGACATTCAGTACTTC
cdr3_aa: CASSLSRFGTDIQYF

d_call: -
v_call: TRBV6-1
j_call: TRBJ2-5
clone_size: -
cdr3_nt: TGTGCCAGCAGGCAGTCCCCAGGGTTCGGGGAGACCCAGTACTTC
cdr3_aa: CASRQSPGFGETQYF

d_call: -
v_call: TRBV2
j_call: TRBJ2-1
clone_size: many
cdr3_nt: TGTGCCAGCAGTGGGGCCCCGGGGTACAATGAGCAGTTCTTC
cdr3_aa: CASSGAPGYNEQFF

d_call: -
v_call: TRBV2
j_call: TRBJ2-2
clone_size: many
cdr3_nt: TGTGCCAGCAAGAGCGGACTCGCCACCGGGGAGCTGTTTTTT
cdr3_aa: CASKSGLATGELFF

d_call: -
v_call: TRBV7-9
j_call: TRBJ2-7
clone_size: -
cdr3_nt: TGTGCCAGCCTAGGAGACCGGGGCTACGGGCAGTACTTC
cdr3_aa: CASLGDRGYGQYF

d_call: TRBD2
v_call: TRBV28
j_call: TRBJ2-5
clone_size: many
cdr3_nt: TGTGCCAGCAGCAGTCCGCGACTAGCGGGAGTTGAGACCCAGTACTTC
cdr3_aa: CASSSPRLAGVETQYF